This TCR beta chain is drawn from a study of blood T cell repertoires in COVID-19. About the study: The United States, Italy and Spain provided the acute and convalescent COVID-19 samples. PBMCs, B-cell-depleted T cells, or T cells provided the cDNA or gDNA that made up the material.

Authors' analysis steps: Amplifying reference gene primers gave estimates of nucleated cell counts. The table came from immunoSEQ multiplex PCR; TCRdb's copy has only in-frame clones and leaves some out. V and J calls and clone size are copied from that table; D and trimming were computed from the DNA. Altogether 100,000 or so clones are present, roughly 82% being singletons, with the ten largest covering 15% to 20%. This clone was detected only a few times. The CDR3 sequence is 14 residues long. Germline V gives CDR1 SGHTA, CDR2 FQGNSA. J lost 6 bases, V lost 6 bases, and 8 bases had no gene match. The clonotype originates from an elderly man with acute or convalescent COVID-19. This chain joins TRBV7-2 and TRBJ1-5; 7 nucleotides align to TRBD1. Sequenced material: peripheral blood. The CDR3 DNA sequence: TGTGCCAGCAGGGCTTGGACAGGTAGTCAGCCCCAGCATTTT. Translating gives CASRAWTGSQPQHF.